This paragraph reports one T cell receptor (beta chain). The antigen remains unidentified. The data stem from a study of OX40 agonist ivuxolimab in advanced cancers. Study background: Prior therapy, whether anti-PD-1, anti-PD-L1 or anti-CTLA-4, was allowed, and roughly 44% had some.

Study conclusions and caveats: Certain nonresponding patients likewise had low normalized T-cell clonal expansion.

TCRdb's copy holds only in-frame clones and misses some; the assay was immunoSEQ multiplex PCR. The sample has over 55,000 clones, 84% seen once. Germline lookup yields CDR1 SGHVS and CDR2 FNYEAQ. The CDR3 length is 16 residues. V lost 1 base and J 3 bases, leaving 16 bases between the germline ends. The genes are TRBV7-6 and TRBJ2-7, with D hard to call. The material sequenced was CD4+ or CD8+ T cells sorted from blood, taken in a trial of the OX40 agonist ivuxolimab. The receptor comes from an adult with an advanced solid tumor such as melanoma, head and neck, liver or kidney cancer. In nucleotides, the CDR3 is TGTGCCAGCAGCTTAGAGGCGCCTCCCAGTCTCTACGAGCAGTACTTC. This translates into CASSLEAPPSLYEQYF. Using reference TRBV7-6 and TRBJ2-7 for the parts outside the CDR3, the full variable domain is GAGVSQSPRYKVTKRGQDVALRCDPISGHVSLYWYRQALGQGPEFLTYFNYEAQQDKSGLPNDRFSAERPEGSISTLTIQRTEQRDSAMYRCASSLEAPPSLYEQYFGPGTRLTVT.